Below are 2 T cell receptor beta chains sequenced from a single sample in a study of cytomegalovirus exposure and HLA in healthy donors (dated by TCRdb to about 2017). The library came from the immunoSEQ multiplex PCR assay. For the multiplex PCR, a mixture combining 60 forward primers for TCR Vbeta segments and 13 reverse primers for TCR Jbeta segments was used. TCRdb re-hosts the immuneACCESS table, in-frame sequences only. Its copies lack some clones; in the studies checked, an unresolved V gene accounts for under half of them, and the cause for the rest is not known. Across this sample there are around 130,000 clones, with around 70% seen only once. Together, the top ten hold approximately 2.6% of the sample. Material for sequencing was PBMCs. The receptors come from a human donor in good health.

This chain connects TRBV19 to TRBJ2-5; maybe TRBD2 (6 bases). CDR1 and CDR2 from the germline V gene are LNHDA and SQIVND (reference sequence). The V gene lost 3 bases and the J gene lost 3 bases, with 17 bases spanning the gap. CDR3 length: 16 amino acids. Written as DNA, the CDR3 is TGTGCCAGTAGTATTGGGTTGGGGGGAGGCGAAGAGACCCAGTACTTC. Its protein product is CASSIGLGGGEETQYF.

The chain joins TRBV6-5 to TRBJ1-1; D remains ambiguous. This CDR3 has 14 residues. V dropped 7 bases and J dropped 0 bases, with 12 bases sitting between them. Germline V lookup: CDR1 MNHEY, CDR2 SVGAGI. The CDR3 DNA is TGTGCCAGCATCAGGCCGAGCATGAACACTGAAGCTTTCTTT. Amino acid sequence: CASIRPSMNTEAFF.